The TCR beta chain described here comes from a study of T cells in localized non-small cell lung cancer (dated by TCRdb to the early 2020s). For the study in its entirety: T cell repertoires of hundreds of early-stage NSCLC patients were analyzed, with tumors being compared against uninvolved tumor-adjacent lungs. All 220 or so NSCLC patients in the cohort were treatment-naive and had localized lung tumors that were resected. Of the NSCLC patients, roughly 130 were male and approximately 99 were female, and the mean age was roughly 61 years.

The immunoSEQ Assay was used to sequence TCR beta CDR3 regions from DNA. Processing in the source paper ran as follows. T cell density was computed as TCR beta template counts normalized to usable DNA estimated by amplifying housekeeping genes. The preseqR package was used to estimate richness by extrapolating to 400,000 templates for PBMC samples and to 120,000 templates for tissue samples. Clonality was defined by subtracting Pielou's evenness from one. To identify tissue-enriched TCRs, differential abundance testing was run on productive amino-acid clonotypes with a minimum total count of 5 and an alpha of 0.1. The Jaccard Index and the Morisita Overlap Index were used to quantify repertoire overlap between compartments. GLIPH clustered TCR beta CDR3s with public tetramer-defined viral CDR3s; viral motifs required at least three viral sequences plus V-gene enrichment. This immuneACCESS table, as held by TCRdb, lists in-frame sequences with V and J called but not all clones. Of the missing ones, under half trace to an unresolved V gene in checked studies; the others have no known cause. Clone size and the V and J calls come from that table; the DNA yielded D and trimming. In this sample the table shows 30,000 to 45,000 clones, over 80% of which occur a single time. Roughly 2.5% of the sample lies in the top ten.

At diagnosis, tumor, uninvolved tumor-adjacent lung and peripheral blood were collected and then preserved as a mix of FFPE and fresh-frozen material. Blood samples were analyzed as peripheral blood mononuclear cells for TCR repertoire profiling. The trim is 8 bases for V and 3 bases for J, with a gap of 10 bases between the germline ends. CDR1 and CDR2 are drawn from the germline V gene: MDHEN, SYDVKM. Taken from cysteine to phenylalanine, the CDR3 has 12 residues. Kept here is only the CDR3 DNA, which spans 36 bases and is read in frame from base 1. Beyond this particular receptor, the publication reports: Longer overall survival was associated with higher T cell density in blood, whereas shorter survival was associated with higher clonality in adjacent lung. A median of around 57 of the top 100 tumor clones were detected in paired uninvolved adjacent lung, and some 28 of these tumor clones were also found among the top 100 clones of the paired uninvolved adjacent lung. The highest T cell clonality was observed in uninvolved tumor-adjacent lung, where clonality exceeded that of tumor, suggesting that antigenic responses were more focused in uninvolved tumor-adjacent lung. Because of the exploratory design, TCR variables were selected using unadjusted p-values without false-discovery rate correction. Because multi-region sequencing of the tumors was not done, intratumor heterogeneity could not be ruled out.

Comment on this clone: This receptor's antigen is unknown. Base-call qualities are not available, and no considerably larger clone is one nucleotide away.

The chain is assembled from TRBV28 and TRBJ1-2; TRBD1 is a weak D gene call, 6 bases matching. The clonotype originates from a woman between 35 and 75 years old with stage I lung adenocarcinoma. This specimen consisted of peripheral blood, obtained before any cancer treatment. The nucleotides read TGTGCCAGCCTCCGACAGGACTATGGCTACACCTTC. Its coded protein is CASLRQDYGYTF.